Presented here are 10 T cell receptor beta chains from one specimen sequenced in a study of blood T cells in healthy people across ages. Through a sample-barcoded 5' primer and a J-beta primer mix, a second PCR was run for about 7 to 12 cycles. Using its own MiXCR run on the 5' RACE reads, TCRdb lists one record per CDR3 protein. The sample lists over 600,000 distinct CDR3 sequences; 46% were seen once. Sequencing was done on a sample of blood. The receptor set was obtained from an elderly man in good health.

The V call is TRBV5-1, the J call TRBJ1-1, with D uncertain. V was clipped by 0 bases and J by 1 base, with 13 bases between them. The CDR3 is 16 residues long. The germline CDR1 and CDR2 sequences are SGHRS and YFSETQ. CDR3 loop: CASSLGVRARNTEAFF. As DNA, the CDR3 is TGCGCCAGCAGCTTGGGGGTAAGGGCCCGGAACACTGAAGCTTTCTTT. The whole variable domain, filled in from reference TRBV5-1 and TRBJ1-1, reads KAGVTQTPRYLIKTRGQQVTLSCSPISGHRSVSWYQQTPGQGLQFLFEYFSETQRNKGNFPGRFSGRQFSNSRSEMNVSTLELGDSALYLCASSLGVRARNTEAFFGQGTRLTVV.

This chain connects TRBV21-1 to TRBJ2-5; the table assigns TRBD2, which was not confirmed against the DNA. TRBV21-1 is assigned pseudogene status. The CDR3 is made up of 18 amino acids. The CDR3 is CASSKARRQGPLEETQYF. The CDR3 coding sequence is TGTGCCAGCAGCAAAGCGAGGCGACAAGGGCCCCTTGAGGAGACCCAGTACTTC.

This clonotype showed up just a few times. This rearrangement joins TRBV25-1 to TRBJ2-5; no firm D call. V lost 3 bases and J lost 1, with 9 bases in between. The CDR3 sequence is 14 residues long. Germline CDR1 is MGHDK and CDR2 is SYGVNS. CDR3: CASSDGRSQETQYF. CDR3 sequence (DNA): TGTGCCAGCAGTGATGGGCGCTCCCAAGAGACCCAGTACTTC.

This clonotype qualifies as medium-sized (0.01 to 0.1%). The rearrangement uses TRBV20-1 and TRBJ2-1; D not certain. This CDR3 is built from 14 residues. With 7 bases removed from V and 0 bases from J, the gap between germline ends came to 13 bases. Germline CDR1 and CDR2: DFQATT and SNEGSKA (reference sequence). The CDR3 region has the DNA TGCAGTGTTCAGAAGGAAAGCTCCTACAATGAGCAGTTCTTC. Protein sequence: CSVQKESSYNEQFF.

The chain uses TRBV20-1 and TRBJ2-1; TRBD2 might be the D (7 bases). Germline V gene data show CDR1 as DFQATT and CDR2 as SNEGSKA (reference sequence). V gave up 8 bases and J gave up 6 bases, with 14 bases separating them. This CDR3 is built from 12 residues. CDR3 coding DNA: TGCAGTCTGACGGGGGGCCTCAATGAGCAGTTCTTC. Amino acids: CSLTGGLNEQFF.

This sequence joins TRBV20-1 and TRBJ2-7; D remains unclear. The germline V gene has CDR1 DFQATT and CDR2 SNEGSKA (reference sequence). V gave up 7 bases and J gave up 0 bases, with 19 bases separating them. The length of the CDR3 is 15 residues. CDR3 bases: TGCAGTGTCACCCTTTCTGGCAGGAGCTCCTACGAGCAGTACTTC. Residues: CSVTLSGRSSYEQYF.

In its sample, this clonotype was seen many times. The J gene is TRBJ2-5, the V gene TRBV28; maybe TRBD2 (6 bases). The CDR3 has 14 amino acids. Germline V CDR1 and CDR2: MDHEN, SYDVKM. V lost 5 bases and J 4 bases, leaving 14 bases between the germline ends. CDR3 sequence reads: CASSPPAGRETQYF. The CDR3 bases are TGTGCCAGCAGTCCTCCCGCCGGGAGAGAGACCCAGTACTTC.

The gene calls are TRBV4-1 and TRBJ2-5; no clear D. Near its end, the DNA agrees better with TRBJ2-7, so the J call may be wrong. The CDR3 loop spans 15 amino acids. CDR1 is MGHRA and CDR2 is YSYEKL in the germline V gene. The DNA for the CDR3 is TGCGCCAGCAGCCAAGAGGGCAGGTTCTCCTACGAGCAGTACTTC. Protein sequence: CASSQEGRFSYEQYF.

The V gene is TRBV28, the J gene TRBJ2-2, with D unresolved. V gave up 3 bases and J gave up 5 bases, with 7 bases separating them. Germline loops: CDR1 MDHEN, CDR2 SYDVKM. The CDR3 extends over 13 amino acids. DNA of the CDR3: TGTGCCAGCAGTTTTAAAGGGACCGGGGAGCTGTTTTTT. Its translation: CASSFKGTGELFF.

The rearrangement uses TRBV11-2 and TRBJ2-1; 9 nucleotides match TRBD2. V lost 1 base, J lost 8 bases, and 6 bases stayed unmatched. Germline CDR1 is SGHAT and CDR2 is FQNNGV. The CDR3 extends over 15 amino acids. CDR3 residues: CASSLGQAGGDEQFF. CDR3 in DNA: TGTGCCAGCAGCTTAGGACAAGCGGGAGGAGATGAGCAGTTCTTC.